Reported below is one T cell receptor (beta chain). The data are from a study of PD-L1 blockade in urothelial cancer. Across the whole study: Administration of atezolizumab to patients began in about 2014, at 1,200 mg intravenously every 3 weeks. Timepoints chosen for blood analysis were 3 weeks (second dose) and 6 weeks after treatment start. A median blood sample held approximately 150,000 T cells and tens of thousands of unique TCRs.

Profiled with immunoSEQ multiplex PCR; TCRdb holds only in-frame clones, not every one. In the table there are approximately 38,000 clones, about 86% of which are singletons. There were between 1 and 8 samples from each patient, taken pretreatment and on-treatment. This clonotype was sampled from a man aged 55 to 69 with urothelial cancer. The specimen was PBMCs, collected around atezolizumab (anti-PD-L1) treatment.

The CDR3 region has the DNA TGTGCCAGTAGTATTGATGGACAGGGCAATCAGCCCCAGCATTTT. This translates into CASSIDGQGNQPQHF. The V gene is TRBV19, the J gene TRBJ1-5; 7 positions agree with TRBD1. This CDR3 is 15 amino acids long. Germline-derived CDR1 and CDR2 are LNHDA and SQIVND (reference sequence). Germline trimming cut 3 bases from V and 2 bases from J; bases unmatched to any gene: 4.